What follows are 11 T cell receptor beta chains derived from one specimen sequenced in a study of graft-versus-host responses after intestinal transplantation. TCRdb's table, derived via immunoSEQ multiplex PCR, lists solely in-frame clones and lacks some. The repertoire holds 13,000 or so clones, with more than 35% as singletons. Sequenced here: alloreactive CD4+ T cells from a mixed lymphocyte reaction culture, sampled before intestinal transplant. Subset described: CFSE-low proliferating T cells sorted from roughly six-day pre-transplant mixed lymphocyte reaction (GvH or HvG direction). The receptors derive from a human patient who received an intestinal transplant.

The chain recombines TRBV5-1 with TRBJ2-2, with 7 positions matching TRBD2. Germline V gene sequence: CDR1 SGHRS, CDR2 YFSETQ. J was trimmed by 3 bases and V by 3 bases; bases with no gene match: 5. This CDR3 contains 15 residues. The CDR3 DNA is TGCGCCAGCAGCTATCGGGGGGATTACACCGGGGAGCTGTTTTTT. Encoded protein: CASSYRGDYTGELFF.

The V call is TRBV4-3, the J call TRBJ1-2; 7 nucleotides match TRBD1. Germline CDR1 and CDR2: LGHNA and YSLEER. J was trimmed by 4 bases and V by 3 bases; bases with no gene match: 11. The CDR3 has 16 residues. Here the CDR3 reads CASSQGQTGTAYGYTF. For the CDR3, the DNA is TGCGCCAGCAGCCAGGGCCAGACCGGGACAGCCTATGGCTACACCTTC.

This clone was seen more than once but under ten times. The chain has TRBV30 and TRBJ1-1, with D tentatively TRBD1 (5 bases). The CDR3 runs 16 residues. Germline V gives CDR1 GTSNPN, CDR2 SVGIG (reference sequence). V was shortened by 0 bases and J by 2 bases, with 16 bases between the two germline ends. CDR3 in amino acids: CAWSVRGGQGNTEAFF. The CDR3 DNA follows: TGTGCCTGGAGTGTAAGAGGAGGGCAGGGTAACACTGAAGCTTTCTTT.

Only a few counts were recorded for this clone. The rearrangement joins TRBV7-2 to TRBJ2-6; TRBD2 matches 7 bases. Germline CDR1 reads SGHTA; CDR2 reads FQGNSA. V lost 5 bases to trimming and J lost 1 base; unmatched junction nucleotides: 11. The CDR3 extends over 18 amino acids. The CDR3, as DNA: TGTGCCAGCAGCCGTCCTACACTCGGGAGGTCTGGGGCCAACGTCCTGACTTTC. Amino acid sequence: CASSRPTLGRSGANVLTF.

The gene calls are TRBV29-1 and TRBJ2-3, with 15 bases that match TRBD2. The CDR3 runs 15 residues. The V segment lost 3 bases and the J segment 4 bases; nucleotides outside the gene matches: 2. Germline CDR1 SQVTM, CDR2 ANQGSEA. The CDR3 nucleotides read TGCAGCGTTGAGGGACTAGCGGGGGGAGCAGATACGCAGTATTTT. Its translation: CSVEGLAGGADTQYF.

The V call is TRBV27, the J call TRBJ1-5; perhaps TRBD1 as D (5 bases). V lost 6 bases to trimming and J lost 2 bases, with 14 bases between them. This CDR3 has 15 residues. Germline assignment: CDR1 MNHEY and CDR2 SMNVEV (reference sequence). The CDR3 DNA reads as TGTGCCAGCAGACAGCAGGGCTTTGGCAATCAGCCCCAGCATTTT. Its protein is CASRQQGFGNQPQHF.

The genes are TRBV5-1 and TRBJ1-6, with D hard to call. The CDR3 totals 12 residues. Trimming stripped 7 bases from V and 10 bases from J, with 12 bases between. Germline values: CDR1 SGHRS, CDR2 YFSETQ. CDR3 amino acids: CASREGPSPLHF. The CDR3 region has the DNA TGCGCCAGCCGAGAGGGCCCCTCACCCCTCCACTTT.

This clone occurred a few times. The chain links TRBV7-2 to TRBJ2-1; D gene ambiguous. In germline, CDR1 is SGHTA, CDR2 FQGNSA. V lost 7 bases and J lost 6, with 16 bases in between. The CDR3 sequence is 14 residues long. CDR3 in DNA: TGTGCCAGCAACCTTCGTACAGCCCCCAATGAGCAGTTCTTC. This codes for CASNLRTAPNEQFF.

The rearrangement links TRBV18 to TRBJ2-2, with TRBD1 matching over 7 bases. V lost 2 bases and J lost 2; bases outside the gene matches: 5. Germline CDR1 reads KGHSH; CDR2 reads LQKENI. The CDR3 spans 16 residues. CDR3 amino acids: CASSPTGVSNTGELFF. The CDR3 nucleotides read TGTGCCAGCTCACCAACAGGGGTTTCAAACACCGGGGAGCTGTTTTTT. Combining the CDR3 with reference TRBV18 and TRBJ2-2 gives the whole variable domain NAGVMQNPRHLVRRRGQEARLRCSPMKGHSHVYWYRQLPEEGLKFMVYLQKENIIDESGMPKERFSAEFPKEGPSILRIQQVVRGDSAAYFCASSPTGVSNTGELFFGEGSRLTVL.

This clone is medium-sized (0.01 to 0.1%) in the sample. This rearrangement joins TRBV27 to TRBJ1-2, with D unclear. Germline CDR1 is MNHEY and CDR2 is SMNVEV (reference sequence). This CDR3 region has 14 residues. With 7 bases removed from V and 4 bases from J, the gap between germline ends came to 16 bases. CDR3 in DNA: TGTGCCAGCACCCCGGGTCCGTCTTCCTATGGCTACACCTTC. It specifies CASTPGPSSYGYTF.

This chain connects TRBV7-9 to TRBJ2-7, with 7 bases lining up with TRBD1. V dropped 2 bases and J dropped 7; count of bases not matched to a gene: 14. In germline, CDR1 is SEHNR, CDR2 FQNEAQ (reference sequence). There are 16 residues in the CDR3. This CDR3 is CASSLPLIDRVREQYF. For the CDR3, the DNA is TGTGCCAGCAGCTTACCCCTGATCGACAGGGTCAGAGAGCAGTACTTC.